The subject of this entry is one T cell receptor (beta chain). The data were produced by immunoSEQ multiplex PCR, yet TCRdb's version contains in-frame clones alone and is incomplete. The sample lists 85,000 to 100,000 clones; roughly 87% were seen once. The data stem from a study of blood T cell repertoires in COVID-19. In germline, CDR1 is SGHRS, CDR2 YFSETQ. The V end was cut by 1 base, the J end by 5 bases, with 10 bases between. The CDR3 length is 13 residues. This rearrangement joins TRBV5-1 to TRBJ2-7, with D perhaps matching TRBD1 (6 bases). Source material: peripheral blood. This receptor was taken from a woman aged 60-70 years with COVID-19, enrolled during active disease. For the CDR3, the DNA is TGCGCCAGCAGCTTGCCAGGGGTCGACGAGCAGTACTTC. Its protein product is CASSLPGVDEQYF.